Presented here are 28 T cell receptor beta chains from one specimen sequenced in a study of human CD8 memory T cell subsets. A UMI-labeled 5' RACE approach was the method that produced the TCR beta libraries. TCRdb reworked the 5' RACE reads into one entry per CDR3 protein, no DNA. The ten top clones account for about 38%, within a sample of roughly 5,000 distinct CDR3 sequences. The sequenced sample consisted of CD8+ T cells from PBMCs. Source of these receptors: a human donor in good health.

This sequence joins TRBV12-3 or TRBV12-4 and TRBJ2-5; TCRdb calls TRBD2, which cannot be checked without DNA. The CDR3 spans 16 residues. The CDR3 loop is CASSLLAGGPEETQYF.

The chain recombines TRBV5-1 with TRBJ2-3; checking the TCRdb D call of TRBD2 is not possible without DNA. Germline lookup yields CDR1 SGHRS and CDR2 YFSETQ. The length of the CDR3 is 15 residues. CDR3 protein: CASSLIGGGPDTQYF. Full variable domain (remainder filled in from reference TRBV5-1 and TRBJ2-3): KAGVTQTPRYLIKTRGQQVTLSCSPISGHRSVSWYQQTPGQGLQFLFEYFSETQRNKGNFPGRFSGRQFSNSRSEMNVSTLELGDSALYLCASSLIGGGPDTQYFGPGTRLTVL.

V is TRBV27 and J is TRBJ2-2. This CDR3 region has 16 residues. CDR1 is MNHEY, CDR2 SMNVEV, per germline (reference sequence). The CDR3 reads CASSPIPGFRPGELFF.

The genes are TRBV13 and TRBJ2-1; TCRdb's assignment of TRBD1 cannot be checked, as there is no DNA. Germline V gives CDR1 PRHDT, CDR2 FYEKMQ (reference sequence). This CDR3 spans 13 amino acids. CDR3: CASSLEGLGEQFF. The full variable domain, completed using reference TRBV13 and TRBJ2-1, is AAGVIQSPRHLIKEKRETATLKCYPIPRHDTVYWYQQGPGQDPQFLISFYEKMQSDKGSIPDRFSAQQFSDYHSELNMSSLELGDSALYFCASSLEGLGEQFFGPGTRLTVL.

Judged by frequency, this clonotype is medium-sized. The V gene is TRBV20-1, the J gene TRBJ2-1; checking the TCRdb D call of TRBD2 is not possible without DNA. This CDR3 has 15 residues. Germline V lookup: CDR1 DFQATT, CDR2 SNEGSKA (reference sequence). This CDR3 reads CSASLAGGSYNEQFF.

This chain connects TRBV2 to TRBJ2-7. The germline gives CDR1 SNHLY, CDR2 FYNNEI. CDR3 length: 12 amino acids. The CDR3 region is CASSEMVYEQYF.

J is TRBJ2-3 and V is TRBV20-1; checking the TCRdb D call of TRBD2 is not possible without DNA. CDR1 and CDR2 (germline): DFQATT, SNEGSKA (reference sequence). The CDR3 is made up of 15 amino acids. CDR3 residues: CSARGREGRTDTQYF.

The chain employs TRBV19 and TRBJ2-7; TCRdb names TRBD1, which stays unverified in the absence of DNA. The length of the CDR3 is 14 residues. The germline CDR1 and CDR2 sequences are LNHDA and SQIVND (reference sequence). This CDR3 reads CASSIRTGNYEQYF.

The genes are TRBV6-1 and TRBJ2-2; TCRdb's D gene call, TRBD1, goes unchecked for lack of DNA. Germline CDR1 MNHNS, CDR2 SASEGT. The length of the CDR3 is 14 residues. CDR3 sequence reads: CASTDRENTGELFF.

The chain employs TRBV5-1 and TRBJ2-2. CDR3 length: 12 residues. Per the germline V gene, CDR1 is SGHRS and CDR2 is YFSETQ. Here the CDR3 reads CASSLDSLELFF.

The rearrangement uses TRBV7-3 and TRBJ2-1. The CDR3 extends over 13 amino acids. Per germline, CDR1 SGHTA and CDR2 FQGTGA. The CDR3 loop is CASSLISGNEQFF.

The chain carries TRBV5-5 and TRBJ2-3. CDR3 length equals 14 residues. Germline values: CDR1 SGHKS, CDR2 YYEKEE (reference sequence). CDR3 amino acids: CASSLAFTTDTQYF.

The genes are TRBV7-3 and TRBJ2-1; TCRdb names TRBD2, which stays unverified in the absence of DNA. The CDR3 loop spans 14 amino acids. Germline CDR1 SGHTA, CDR2 FQGTGA. The CDR3 reads CASNAGGPYNEQFF.

The rearrangement links TRBV28 to TRBJ2-3. This CDR3 spans 11 amino acids. Germline CDR1 reads MDHEN; CDR2 reads SYDVKM. The chain's CDR3 is CASSLGGTQYF.

The chain uses TRBV4-2 and TRBJ2-7; TCRdb selects TRBD2, and the lack of DNA leaves this call unchecked. The CDR3 covers 13 residues. Germline V gives CDR1 LGHNA, CDR2 YNFKEQ. The CDR3 is CASAAGDDYEQYF.

This clonotype is identified as medium-sized from frequency. The rearrangement links TRBV29-1 to TRBJ1-1. Germline V gives CDR1 SQVTM, CDR2 ANQGSEA. CDR3 size: 13 residues. CDR3: CSVEVPLFPEAFF.

The rearrangement uses TRBV7-9 and TRBJ1-1; TCRdb returns TRBD1, unconfirmable since there is no DNA. The CDR3 consists of 15 residues. Germline CDR1 and CDR2: SEHNR and FQNEAQ (reference sequence). The CDR3 here is CASSLAPGQGFEAFF.

The J gene is TRBJ1-5, the V gene TRBV20-1. The length of the CDR3 is 14 residues. The germline V gene encodes CDR1 DFQATT and CDR2 SNEGSKA (reference sequence). CDR3 in amino acids: CSAREGYSNQPQHF.

This clonotype counts as medium-sized (0.01 to 0.1%) by frequency. The J gene is TRBJ1-2, the V gene TRBV9; the TCRdb call, TRBD1, lacks DNA for checking. The germline gives CDR1 SGDLS, CDR2 YYNGEE. The CDR3 is made up of 13 amino acids. CDR3 residues: CASSVGGDYGYTF.

Measured by frequency, this clonotype is medium-sized (0.01 to 0.1%). The chain joins TRBV29-1 to TRBJ1-2; with no DNA, the TCRdb D assignment of TRBD1 cannot be verified. Germline-derived CDR1 and CDR2 are SQVTM and ANQGSEA. The CDR3 is 13 amino acids. CDR3 sequence reads: CSVETGDNYGYTF.

CDR3: CASSLPGGSTEAFF. This chain links TRBV11-2 with TRBJ1-1; the D call from TCRdb, TRBD1, cannot be confirmed without DNA. Per germline, CDR1 SGHAT and CDR2 FQNNGV. The CDR3 has 14 residues.

The chain has TRBV6-4 and TRBJ2-3; the D gene TCRdb calls, TRBD2, cannot be checked with no DNA. The germline gives CDR1 MRHNA, CDR2 SNTAGT. The CDR3 length is 15 residues. CDR3 sequence: CASSETGGPSDTQYF.

This rearrangement joins TRBV9 to TRBJ1-5; TCRdb picks TRBD1, but there is no DNA to check that call. Germline values: CDR1 SGDLS, CDR2 YYNGEE. The CDR3 extends over 14 amino acids. The CDR3 region is CASSATGSAQPQHF. Full variable domain (remainder filled in from reference TRBV9 and TRBJ1-5): DSGVTQTPKHLITATGQRVTLRCSPRSGDLSVYWYQQSLDQGLQFLIQYYNGEERAKGNILERFSAQQFPDLHSELNLSSLELGDSALYFCASSATGSAQPQHFGDGTRLSIL.

This chain joins TRBV5-1 and TRBJ2-7; TCRdb's D call, TRBD2, is unchecked because there is no DNA. The germline V gene has CDR1 SGHRS and CDR2 YFSETQ. The CDR3 is 16 amino acids. CDR3 residues: CASSLQGWQGLIEQYF. Looking up the rest from reference TRBV5-1 and TRBJ2-7 gives the full variable domain: KAGVTQTPRYLIKTRGQQVTLSCSPISGHRSVSWYQQTPGQGLQFLFEYFSETQRNKGNFPGRFSGRQFSNSRSEMNVSTLELGDSALYLCASSLQGWQGLIEQYFGPGTRLTVT.

This chain joins TRBV28 and TRBJ2-7; the D call of TRBD1 rests on TCRdb alone, since no DNA is present to check it. Germline loops: CDR1 MDHEN, CDR2 SYDVKM. The CDR3 has 14 amino acids. CDR3 amino acids: CASSSGTGLSEQYF.

The gene calls are TRBV9 and TRBJ2-1; as DNA is missing, the TRBD2 call by TCRdb cannot be tested. This CDR3 has 13 amino acids. The germline V gene encodes CDR1 SGDLS and CDR2 YYNGEE. The CDR3 sequence is CASATGLNNEQFF.

The genes are TRBV2 and TRBJ2-2. Per the germline V gene, CDR1 is SNHLY and CDR2 is FYNNEI. The CDR3 spans 15 residues. The CDR3 spells CARGRQIANTGELFF.

The chain is built from TRBV7-9 and TRBJ2-1. Germline CDR1 SEHNR, CDR2 FQNEAQ (reference sequence). The CDR3 sequence is 14 residues long. The chain's CDR3 is CASSPRVAPNEQFF.